One T cell receptor (beta chain) is described in this entry. What it binds is unknown. This sample stems from a study of OX40 agonist ivuxolimab in advanced cancers. Study-wide background: Every 2 weeks, patients got intravenous ivuxolimab at one of six dose levels (0.01-10 mg/kg). From roughly 20 to 90 years was the age range, with a mean of roughly 59 years, and 65% to 90% were male.

Findings of the study overall: Expanded peripheral T cell antigen specificity was not determined.

Germline-derived CDR1 and CDR2 are MNHNY and SVGAGI (reference sequence). V trimming: 0 bases; J trimming: 6 bases; junction bases outside the gene matches: 4. The CDR3 runs to 15 residues. TCRdb's table, derived via immunoSEQ multiplex PCR, lists solely in-frame clones and lacks some. Of over 55,000 clones listed, roughly 88% are singletons. The sample was CD4+ or CD8+ T cells sorted from blood, taken in a trial of the OX40 agonist ivuxolimab. The rearrangement uses TRBV6-6 and TRBJ1-2, with TRBD1 matching 10 bases. This clonotype was sampled from an adult with an advanced solid tumor such as melanoma, head and neck, liver or kidney cancer. CDR3 loop: CASSYSRDRGDGYTF. CDR3 in DNA: TGTGCCAGCAGTTACTCCCGGGACAGGGGAGATGGCTACACCTTC.